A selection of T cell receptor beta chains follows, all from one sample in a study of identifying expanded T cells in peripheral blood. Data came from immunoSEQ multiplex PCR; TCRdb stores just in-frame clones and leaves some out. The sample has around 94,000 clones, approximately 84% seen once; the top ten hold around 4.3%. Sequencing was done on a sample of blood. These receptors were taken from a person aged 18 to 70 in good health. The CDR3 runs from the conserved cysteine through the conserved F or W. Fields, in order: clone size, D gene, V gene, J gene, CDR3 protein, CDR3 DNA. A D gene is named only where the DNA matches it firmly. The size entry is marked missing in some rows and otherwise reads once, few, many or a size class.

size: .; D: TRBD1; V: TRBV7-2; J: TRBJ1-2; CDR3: CASSMSGGMVSGYTF; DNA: TGTGCCAGCAGCATGTCAGGGGGGATGGTCAGCGGCTACACCTTC
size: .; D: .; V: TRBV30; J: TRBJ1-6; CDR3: CAWSVRGIDNSPLHF; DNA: TGTGCCTGGAGTGTACGGGGTATCGATAATTCACCCCTCCACTTT
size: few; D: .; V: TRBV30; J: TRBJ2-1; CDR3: CAWGKSSYNEQFF; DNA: TGTGCCTGGGGTAAGAGCTCCTACAATGAGCAGTTCTTC
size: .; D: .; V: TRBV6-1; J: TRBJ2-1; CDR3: CASSALLVLGGYNEQFF; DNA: TGTGCCAGCAGTGCCCTCCTGGTTCTAGGTGGATACAATGAGCAGTTCTTC
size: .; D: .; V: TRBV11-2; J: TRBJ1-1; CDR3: CASRGNTEAFF; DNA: TGTGCCAGCCGCGGGAACACTGAAGCTTTCTTT
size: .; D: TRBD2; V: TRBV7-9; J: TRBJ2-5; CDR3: CASSLISGGTQETQYF; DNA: TGTGCCAGCAGCTTAATTAGCGGGGGGACGCAAGAGACCCAGTACTTC
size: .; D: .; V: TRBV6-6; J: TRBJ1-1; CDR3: CASVYDTEAFF; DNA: TGTGCCAGCGTATACGACACTGAAGCTTTCTTT
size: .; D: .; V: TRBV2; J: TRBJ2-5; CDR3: CASTRGYGRETQYF; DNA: TGTGCCAGTACCCGGGGTTATGGTAGGGAGACCCAGTACTTC
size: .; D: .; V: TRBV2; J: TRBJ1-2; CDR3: CASTEGGGIYGYTF; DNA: TGTGCCAGCACCGAGGGGGGGGGAATCTATGGCTACACCTTC
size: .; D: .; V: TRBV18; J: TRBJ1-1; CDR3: CASSPDRLSEAFF; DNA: TGTGCCAGCTCACCCGACAGGCTTTCAGAAGCTTTCTTT
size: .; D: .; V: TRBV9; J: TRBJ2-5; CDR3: CASSVGGQETQYF; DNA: TGTGCCAGCAGCGTAGGGGGACAAGAGACCCAGTACTTC
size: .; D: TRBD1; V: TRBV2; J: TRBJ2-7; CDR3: CAGGQSSYEQYF; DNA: TGTGCCGGGGGACAGAGCTCCTACGAGCAGTACTTC
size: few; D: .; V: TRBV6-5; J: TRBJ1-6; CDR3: CASSYQAGQNSPLHF; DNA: TGTGCCAGCAGTTACCAAGCAGGGCAGAATTCACCCCTCCACTTT
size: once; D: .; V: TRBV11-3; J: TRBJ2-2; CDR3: CASSRLGGQTNTGELFF; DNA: TGTGCCAGCAGCCGGTTGGGGGGACAAACGAACACCGGGGAGCTGTTTTTT
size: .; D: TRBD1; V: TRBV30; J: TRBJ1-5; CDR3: CAWSLQGNQPQHF; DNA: TGTGCCTGGAGCCTACAGGGGAATCAGCCCCAGCATTTT
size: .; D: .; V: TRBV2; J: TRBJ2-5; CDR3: CASSRRQSQGGTQYF; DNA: TGTGCCAGCAGTCGCCGACAGAGCCAGGGGGGGACCCAGTACTTC
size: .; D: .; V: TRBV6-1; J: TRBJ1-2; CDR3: CASSQNYGYTF; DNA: TGTGCCAGCTCGCAAAACTATGGCTACACCTTC
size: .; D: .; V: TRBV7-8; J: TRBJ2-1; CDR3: CASSPLARSNEQFF; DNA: TGTGCCAGCAGCCCCCTAGCGCGAAGCAATGAGCAGTTCTTC
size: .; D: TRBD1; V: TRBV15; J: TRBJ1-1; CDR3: CATSSQDRGIKSF; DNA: TGTGCCACCAGCAGTCAGGACAGGGGAATTAAGAGCTTT
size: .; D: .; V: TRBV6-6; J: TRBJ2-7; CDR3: CASRTSGEQYF; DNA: TGTGCCAGCAGGACGTCTGGCGAGCAGTACTTC
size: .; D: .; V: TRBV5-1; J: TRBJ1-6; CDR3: CASSLAGDNSPLHF; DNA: TGCGCCAGCAGCTTGGCGGGGGATAATTCACCCCTCCACTTT
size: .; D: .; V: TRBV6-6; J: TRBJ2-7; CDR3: CASSRGAGGTYEQYF; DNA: TGTGCCAGCAGTCGAGGGGCAGGCGGTACCTACGAGCAGTACTTC
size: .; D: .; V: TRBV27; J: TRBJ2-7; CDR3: CASRPLRGVRDEQYF; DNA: TGTGCCAGCAGGCCGCTCAGAGGGGTTCGCGACGAGCAGTACTTC
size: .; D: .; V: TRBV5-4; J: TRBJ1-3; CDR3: CASSLGPGDSGNTIYF; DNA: TGTGCCAGCAGCTTAGGACCAGGGGACTCTGGAAACACCATATATTTT
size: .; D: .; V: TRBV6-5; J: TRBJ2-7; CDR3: CASSYSFRGIFNEQYF; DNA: TGTGCCAGCAGTTACTCGTTCCGGGGAATCTTCAACGAGCAGTACTTC
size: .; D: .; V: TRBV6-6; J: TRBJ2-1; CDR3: CASRDIIYNEQFF; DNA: TGTGCCAGCAGGGATATCATTTACAATGAGCAGTTCTTC
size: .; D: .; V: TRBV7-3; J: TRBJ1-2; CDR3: CASSPRANYGYTF; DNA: TGTGCCAGCAGCCCCAGGGCCAACTATGGCTACACCTTC
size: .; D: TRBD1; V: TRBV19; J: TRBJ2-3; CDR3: CASSMTGQGLIGQYF; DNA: TGTGCCAGTAGTATGACGGGACAGGGCCTTATCGGGCAGTATTTT
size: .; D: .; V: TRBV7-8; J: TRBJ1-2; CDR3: CASSLLGQVDGASLYGYTF; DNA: TGTGCCAGCAGCTTACTAGGCCAGGTGGACGGCGCCAGTCTCTATGGCTACACCTTC
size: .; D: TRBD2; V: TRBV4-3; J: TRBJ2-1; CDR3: CASSQEIAGGRSEQFF; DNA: TGCGCCAGCAGCCAGGAGATAGCGGGGGGGCGTAGTGAGCAGTTCTTC
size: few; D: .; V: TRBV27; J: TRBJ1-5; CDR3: CASSSGWSNQPQHF; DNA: TGTGCCAGCAGTTCCGGCTGGAGCAATCAGCCCCAGCATTTT
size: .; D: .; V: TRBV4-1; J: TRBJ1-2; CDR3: CASSRTWDNTYGYTF; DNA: TGCGCCAGCAGCCGAACCTGGGACAATACCTACGGCTACACCTTC
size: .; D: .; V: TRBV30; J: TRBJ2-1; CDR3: CAWTLRGRTPNEQFF; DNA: TGTGCCTGGACCCTTAGGGGAAGGACGCCTAATGAGCAGTTCTTC
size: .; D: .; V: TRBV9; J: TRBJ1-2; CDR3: CASSVGNYGYTF; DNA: TGTGCCAGCAGCGTGGGGAACTATGGCTACACCTTC
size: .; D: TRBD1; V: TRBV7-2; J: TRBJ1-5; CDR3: CASSLGQGNQPQHF; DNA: TGTGCCAGCAGCTTGGGACAGGGGAATCAGCCCCAGCATTTT
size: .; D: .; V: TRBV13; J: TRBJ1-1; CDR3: CASSRMNTEAFF; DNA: TGTGCCAGCAGCCGGATGAACACTGAAGCTTTCTTT
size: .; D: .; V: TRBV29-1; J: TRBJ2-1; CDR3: CSARTESSYNEQFF; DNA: TGCAGCGCGCGGACAGAAAGCTCCTACAATGAGCAGTTCTTC
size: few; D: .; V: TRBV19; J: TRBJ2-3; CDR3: CASSELRTDTQYF; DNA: TGTGCCAGTAGTGAACTCCGAACAGATACGCAGTATTTT
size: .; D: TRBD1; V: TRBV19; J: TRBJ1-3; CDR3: CASSNPTQGSLGNTIYF; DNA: TGTGCCAGTAGTAACCCCACACAGGGGAGCCTTGGAAACACCATATATTTT
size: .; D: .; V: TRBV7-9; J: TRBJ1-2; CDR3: CASSLLRGGRSFRYGYTF; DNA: TGTGCCAGCAGCCTTCTTAGGGGTGGACGGAGCTTTCGATATGGCTACACCTTC
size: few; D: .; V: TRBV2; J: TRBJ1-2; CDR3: CASTDLGGRGYGYTF; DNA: TGTGCCAGCACCGACCTGGGGGGTCGAGGCTATGGCTACACCTTC
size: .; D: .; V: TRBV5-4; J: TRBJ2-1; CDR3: CASSLSTEQFF; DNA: TGTGCCAGCAGCTTGTCCACTGAGCAGTTCTTC
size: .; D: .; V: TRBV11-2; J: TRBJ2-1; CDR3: CASSLMIGAVYNEQFF; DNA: TGTGCCAGCAGCTTAATGATAGGGGCCGTTTACAATGAGCAGTTCTTC
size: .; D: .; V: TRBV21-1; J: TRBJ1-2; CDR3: CASSPVGSGGYTF; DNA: TGTGCCAGCAGCCCAGTCGGGTCCGGGGGCTACACCTTC
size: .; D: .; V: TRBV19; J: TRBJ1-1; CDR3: CASSIEGDTEAFF; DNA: TGTGCCAGTAGTATCGAAGGGGACACTGAAGCTTTCTTT
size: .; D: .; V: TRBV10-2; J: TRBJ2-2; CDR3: CASSEGRNTGELFF; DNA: TGCGCCAGCAGTGAGGGCAGAAACACCGGGGAGCTGTTTTTT
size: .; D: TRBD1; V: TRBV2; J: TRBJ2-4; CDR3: CASGNPGQAKNIQYF; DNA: TGTGCCAGTGGGAACCCGGGACAGGCCAAAAACATTCAGTACTTC